The entry below describes one TCR beta chain. Antigen unknown. The V gene lost 0 bases and the J gene lost 4 bases, with 10 bases spanning the gap. From germline, CDR1 is SGHRS and CDR2 YFSETQ. The CDR3 covers 14 residues. The data stem from a study of cytomegalovirus exposure and HLA in healthy donors. Findings of the study overall: Owing to their indistinguishability, certain V segments, notably TRBV6-2 and TRBV6-3, were excluded. In a later analysis, HLA-associated TCR beta chains were more clonally expanded than equally common others.

Amplification used 60 Vbeta primers and 13 Jbeta primers. Profiling relied on immunoSEQ multiplex PCR, and the TCRdb table lists in-frame clones only, not all of them. The table shows about 93,000 clones, with roughly 63% occurring only once. Sequenced input: PBMCs. This sequence was found in a boy between 5 and 17 years old in good health and CMV-seropositive. The J gene is TRBJ1-1, the V gene TRBV5-1; tentative D call: TRBD1 (5 bases). This CDR3 reads CASSLVLQGTEAFF. As DNA, the CDR3 is TGCGCCAGCAGCTTGGTTCTCCAGGGCACTGAAGCTTTCTTT.